The sequence of this TCR beta chain was determined in a study of Graves' ophthalmopathy and Graves' hyperthyroidism. The CDR3 loop spans 12 amino acids. The V and J ends lost 4 bases and 8 bases respectively, with 9 bases between them. This clonotype was counted many times. Amplified TCR beta CDR3 regions were obtained using RNA transcripts as template. The first round was an RT-PCR with HTBI primers, and the second round was a multiplex PCR. TCRdb ran MiXCR on the multiplex PCR reads and lists one entry per CDR3 protein. The sample contains hundreds of thousands of distinct CDR3 sequences, roughly 14% of which appear only once.

The chain combines TRBV12-3 or TRBV12-4 with TRBJ2-1; possibly TRBD1 or TRBD2 for D (6 bases each). This receptor was taken from a woman between 18 and 30 years old with stable Graves' hyperthyroidism. The specimen sequenced was peripheral blood. The CDR3 nucleotides are TGTGCCAGCAGTTCAGGGGAGGATGAGCAGTTCTTC. This gives the protein CASSSGEDEQFF.